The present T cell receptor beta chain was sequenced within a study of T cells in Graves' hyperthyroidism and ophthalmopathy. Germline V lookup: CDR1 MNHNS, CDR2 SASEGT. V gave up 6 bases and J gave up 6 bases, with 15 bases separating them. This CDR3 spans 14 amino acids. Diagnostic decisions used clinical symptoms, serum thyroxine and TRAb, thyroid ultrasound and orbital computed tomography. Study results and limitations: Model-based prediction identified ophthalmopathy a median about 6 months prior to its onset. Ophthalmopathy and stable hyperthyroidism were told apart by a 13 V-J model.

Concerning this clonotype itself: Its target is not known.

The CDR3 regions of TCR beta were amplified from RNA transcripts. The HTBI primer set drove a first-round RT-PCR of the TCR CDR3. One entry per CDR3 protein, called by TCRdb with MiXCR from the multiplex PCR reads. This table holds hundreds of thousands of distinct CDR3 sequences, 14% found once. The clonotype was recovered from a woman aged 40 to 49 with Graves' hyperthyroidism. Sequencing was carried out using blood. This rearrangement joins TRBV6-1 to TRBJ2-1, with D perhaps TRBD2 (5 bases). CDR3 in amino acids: CASSRELEVNEQFF. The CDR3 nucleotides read TGTGCCAGCAGCCGGGAACTAGAAGTCAATGAGCAGTTCTTC.